This T cell receptor (beta chain) was found in a study of immune cell composition in non-small cell lung cancer. The study, taken as a whole, reports: Squamous lung tumours showed higher top 10 clone scores and clonality than adenocarcinomas.

Some clones are missing from TCRdb's copy, which holds only in-frame ones; the method was immunoSEQ multiplex PCR. The sample holds around 6,700 clones, 70% seen once. This CDR3 contains 13 residues. With 3 bases removed from V and 2 bases from J, the gap between germline ends came to 7 bases. Germline V gives CDR1 LNHDA, CDR2 SQIVND (reference sequence). Points on this clone: Its antigen is not identified.

The specimen sequenced was lung tumor tissue. The clonotype comes from a human donor with non-small cell lung cancer. The V and J genes are TRBV19 and TRBJ2-5; maybe TRBD2 (6 bases). The CDR3 DNA is TGTGCCAGTAGTATTGGGGGGCAAGAGACCCAGTACTTC. Amino acids: CASSIGGQETQYF.